Reported below is one T cell receptor beta chain. Antigen specificity is unknown. Trimming pared 4 bases from V and 2 bases from J, leaving 12 bases between. Germline lookup yields CDR1 LGHNA and CDR2 YNFKEQ. This CDR3 spans 14 amino acids. This record comes from a study of cytomegalovirus exposure and HLA in healthy donors. Findings and limits, study-wide: 164 TCR beta chains were listed as cytomegalovirus-associated. Reports credit the classifier with highly specific, highly sensitive diagnosis of cytomegalovirus status. Most TCR sequences were rare, but some public TCRs occurred in many donors.

The PCR employed 60 Vbeta primers together with 13 Jbeta primers. Source study methods: About 12 million of the 80 million or so unique TCR beta chains counted in a later analysis were shared. Clones were sequenced by immunoSEQ multiplex PCR, and TCRdb holds only the in-frame ones, with some missing. V, J and clone size were drawn from that table, and D and trimming were deduced from the DNA. The repertoire consists of some 150,000 clones, with approximately 80% occurring once and the leading ten covering 5.6%. The TCR was taken from a middle-aged woman in good health and CMV-seropositive. What was sequenced was PBMCs. V is TRBV4-2 and J is TRBJ2-7; no firm D call. CDR3 nucleotides: TGTGCCAGCAGCCCCGAGGTAAAGCCCTACGAGCAGTACTTC. Its protein is CASSPEVKPYEQYF.